These 31 T cell receptor beta chains came from one sample sequenced in a study of cytotoxic CD8 clonotypes in ibrutinib-treated CLL (dated by TCRdb to the early 2020s). Per the publication, the time point label means: about twelve months on ibrutinib. The library was generated by the immunoSEQ multiplex PCR assay. The source is immuneACCESS, and TCRdb retained only in-frame sequences with V and J called. Part of the clones is not carried over; for the studies checked, unresolved V genes explain less than half of this, and the remainder is unexplained. The sample yields 35,000 to 50,000 clones; roughly 69% were counted once. The ten biggest clones cover approximately 15% of the sample. Source: PBMCs, taken after 12 months of ibrutinib treatment. The source is a human donor with chronic lymphocytic leukemia.

The chain links TRBV7-3 to TRBJ2-3; TRBD1 might be the D (5 bases). CDR3 length: 16 residues. Trimming removed 5 bases at V and 3 bases at J, with 18 bases between. CDR1 is SGHTA, CDR2 FQGTGA, per germline. The DNA of the CDR3 is TGTGCCAGCAGCCTCGGCCAGGGCTTAGGAACAGATACGCAGTATTTT. It codes for CASSLGQGLGTDTQYF.

V and J are TRBV30 and TRBJ2-5; perhaps TRBD1 as D (6 bases). Germline V lookup: CDR1 GTSNPN, CDR2 SVGIG (reference sequence). The CDR3 has 15 amino acids. Trimming removed 1 base from V and 2 bases from J, with 14 bases in between. CDR3 region: CAWSAGVGVQETQYF. In DNA, the CDR3 is TGTGCCTGGAGTGCAGGGGTTGGGGTACAAGAGACCCAGTACTTC.

V is TRBV11-1 and J is TRBJ2-2; 8 nucleotides agree with TRBD2. V trimming: 4 bases; J trimming: 9 bases; junction bases outside the gene matches: 16. In germline, CDR1 is SGHAT, CDR2 FQDESV (reference sequence). There are 17 residues in the CDR3. CDR3 sequence (DNA): TGTGCCAGCAGCTCCCTCTATTCCGGGGGGGGTACCCGGGAGCTGTTTTTT. Its translation: CASSSLYSGGGTRELFF.

This sequence joins TRBV27 and TRBJ2-4, with D perhaps matching TRBD2 (7 bases). The CDR3 covers 16 residues. CDR1 is MNHEY, CDR2 SMNVEV, per germline (reference sequence). V gave up 1 base and J gave up 8 bases, with 18 bases separating them. CDR3: CASSLWGGSLRDIQYF. CDR3 bases: TGTGCCAGCAGTTTATGGGGGGGCTCGCTAAGGGACATTCAGTACTTC.

The chain has TRBV6-6 and TRBJ2-1, with 7 bases lining up with TRBD1. V was pared by 6 bases and J by 0 bases, with 5 bases of the junction left unmatched. The CDR3 totals 15 residues. Per the germline V gene, CDR1 is MNHNY and CDR2 is SVGAGI (reference sequence). The CDR3 DNA is TGTGCCAGCAGACAGACAGGGACCTCCTACAATGAGCAGTTCTTC. This encodes CASRQTGTSYNEQFF.

The CDR3 sequence: CASSFGLAGGGTGELFF. Written as DNA, the CDR3 is TGTGCCAGCAGTTTCGGACTAGCGGGAGGTGGTACCGGGGAGCTGTTTTTT. This chain connects TRBV27 to TRBJ2-2; the match to TRBD2 covers 14 bases. Germline CDR1 is MNHEY and CDR2 is SMNVEV (reference sequence). The CDR3 is made up of 17 amino acids. V was pared by 3 bases and J by 5 bases, with 5 bases of the junction left unmatched.

The chain employs TRBV2 and TRBJ1-2; TRBD1 might be the D (5 bases). The CDR3 is made up of 12 amino acids. Between the trimmed V and J ends, which lost 5 bases and 5 bases, there was a span of 9 bases. Per the germline V gene, CDR1 is SNHLY and CDR2 is FYNNEI. CDR3 bases: TGTGCCAGCAGTAAGACAGTTTATGGCTACACCTTC. Amino acid sequence: CASSKTVYGYTF.

This clone was seen a few times. V gene TRBV2 combines with J gene TRBJ2-7, with TRBD2 identical over 13 bases. The length of the CDR3 is 14 residues. V shed 6 bases and J 3 bases; nucleotides not matched to a gene: 2. Germline CDR1 is SNHLY and CDR2 is FYNNEI. The CDR3 region is CASRGTSGVYEQYF. The CDR3 DNA follows: TGTGCCAGCAGAGGGACTAGCGGGGTCTACGAGCAGTACTTC. The complete variable domain, with remaining parts taken from reference TRBV2 and TRBJ2-7, reads EPEVTQTPSHQVTQMGQEVILRCVPISNHLYFYWYRQILGQKVEFLVSFYNNEISEKSEIFDDQFSVERPDGSNFTLKIRSTKLEDSAMYFCASRGTSGVYEQYFGPGTRLTVT.

This chain uses TRBV21-1 with TRBJ2-2; the DNA was not compared with TRBD1, the D call given in the table. TRBV21-1 is a pseudogene segment. The CDR3 loop spans 16 amino acids. The CDR3 region is CASSNEFVAGAWELFF. The CDR3 DNA is TGTGCCAGCAGCAACGAATTCGTAGCAGGGGCCTGGGAGCTGTTTTTT.

The genes are TRBV18 and TRBJ2-3; no clear D gene. V was pared by 3 bases and J by 4 bases, with 2 bases between. The CDR3 length is 11 residues. Germline loops: CDR1 KGHSH, CDR2 LQKENI. CDR3 protein: CASSPSDTQYF. The CDR3 DNA follows: TGTGCCAGCTCACCTTCAGATACGCAGTATTTT.

The V call is TRBV5-1, the J call TRBJ2-1; 8 bases align to TRBD1. CDR1 and CDR2 from the germline V gene are SGHRS and YFSETQ. After removal of 4 bases from V and 9 bases from J, the junction contained 12 bases not matched to a gene. This CDR3 is built from 15 residues. The CDR3 DNA is TGCGCCAGCAGCAACAGGGGGTGGCTAGATGGTGAGCAGTTCTTC. Its translation is CASSNRGWLDGEQFF.

The chain links TRBV11-2 to TRBJ2-7; D unresolved. Deletions cut 5 bases from V and 7 bases from J, with 12 bases between. The CDR3 totals 12 residues. Germline V gives CDR1 SGHAT, CDR2 FQNNGV. The CDR3 DNA reads as TGTGCCAGCAGCACGGAGCGTGCGGAGCAGTACTTC. Its translation is CASSTERAEQYF. Full variable domain (outside the CDR3, taken from reference TRBV11-2 and TRBJ2-7): EAGVAQSPRYKIIEKRQSVAFWCNPISGHATLYWYQQILGQGPKLLIQFQNNGVVDDSQLPKDRFSAERLKGVDSTLKIQPAKLEDSAVYLCASSTERAEQYFGPGTRLTVT.

The rearrangement joins TRBV7-9 to TRBJ1-5, with TRBD1 identical over 11 bases. The CDR3 loop spans 14 amino acids. Germline V gene lookup returns CDR1 SEHNR and CDR2 FQNEAQ (reference sequence). J gave up 6 bases and V 5 bases, and 3 bases lay outside the gene matches. Here the CDR3 reads CASSQGQGVQPQHF. The CDR3 DNA is TGTGCCAGCAGCCAGGGACAGGGGGTTCAGCCCCAGCATTTT. Full variable domain (missing parts from reference TRBV7-9 and TRBJ1-5): DTGVSQNPRHKITKRGQNVTFRCDPISEHNRLYWYRQTLGQGPEFLTYFQNEAQLEKSRLLSDRFSAERPKGSFSTLEIQRTEQGDSAMYLCASSQGQGVQPQHFGDGTRLSIL.

This clone was observed a handful of times. The gene calls are TRBV19 and TRBJ1-1; 9 bases map to TRBD1. Germline lookup yields CDR1 LNHDA and CDR2 SQIVND (reference sequence). The CDR3 runs to 15 residues. Germline trimming cut 8 bases from V and 0 bases from J; bases unmatched to any gene: 7. CDR3 amino acids: CASGRQGGMNTEAFF. CDR3 nucleotide sequence: TGTGCCAGTGGGAGACAGGGGGGGATGAACACTGAAGCTTTCTTT.

This clone has more than one count but fewer than ten. The same CDR3 also results from other DNA sequences found in this sample. The rearrangement uses TRBV2 and TRBJ2-7, with 9 positions matching TRBD1. Germline CDR1 and CDR2: SNHLY and FYNNEI. The CDR3 has 14 residues. V trimming: 5 bases; J trimming: 4 bases; junction bases outside the gene matches: 6. The CDR3 loop reads CASSSDRGSYEQYF. CDR3 nucleotides: TGTGCCAGCAGTTCTGACAGGGGGTCGTACGAGCAGTACTTC.

The chain carries TRBV2 and TRBJ1-4; D possibly corresponds to TRBD1 (5 bases). Germline V CDR1 and CDR2: SNHLY, FYNNEI. This CDR3 is built from 16 residues. Deletions cut 0 bases from V and 8 bases from J, with 16 bases between. The CDR3 region is CASSEALGQGIEKLFF. The DNA of the CDR3 is TGTGCCAGCAGTGAAGCGCTTGGGCAGGGTATAGAAAAACTGTTTTTT.

The V call is TRBV7-2, the J call TRBJ1-5, with D unclear. CDR1 is SGHTA, CDR2 FQGNSA, per germline. V lost 1 base and J lost 0, with 10 bases in between. The CDR3 consists of 16 residues. This CDR3 is CASSLVAVSSNQPQHF. The DNA of the CDR3 is TGTGCCAGCAGCTTAGTTGCGGTCTCTAGCAATCAGCCCCAGCATTTT.

The CDR3 here is CASWGSTETQYF. The CDR3 DNA sequence: TGTGCCAGCTGGGGCAGCACGGAGACCCAGTACTTC. The chain has TRBV6-1 and TRBJ2-5; maybe TRBD1 (5 bases). Germline V gene data show CDR1 as MNHNS and CDR2 as SASEGT. The CDR3 spans 12 residues. V was cut by 8 bases and J by 5 bases, with 12 bases left in between.

V and J are TRBV30 and TRBJ2-5; 12 nucleotides align to TRBD2. CDR3 size: 14 residues. The germline V gene has CDR1 GTSNPN and CDR2 SVGIG (reference sequence). The trim removed 0 bases at V and 5 bases at J, leaving 1 base unmatched. CDR3 region: CAWSVGLAGETQYF. In nucleotides, the CDR3 is TGTGCCTGGAGTGTAGGACTAGCGGGGGAGACCCAGTACTTC.

This chain uses TRBV7-2 with TRBJ2-1; 9 bases agree with TRBD2. The V segment lost 1 base and the J segment 3 bases; nucleotides outside the gene matches: 1. CDR1 is SGHTA, CDR2 FQGNSA, per germline. There are 15 residues in the CDR3. CDR3 loop: CASSLVSGGYNEQFF. In nucleotides, the CDR3 is TGTGCCAGCAGCTTAGTTAGCGGGGGCTACAATGAGCAGTTCTTC.

This clone showed up just a few times. V gene TRBV10-3 combines with J gene TRBJ2-2; D is ambiguous. Germline V lookup: CDR1 ENHRY, CDR2 SYGVKD. The CDR3 length is 13 residues. Trimming removed 6 bases from V and 6 bases from J, with 11 bases in between. CDR3 in amino acids: CAISLAAPGELFF. The CDR3 bases are TGTGCCATCAGCTTGGCGGCGCCCGGGGAGCTGTTTTTT.

This clone was counted once. The chain employs TRBV6-1 and TRBJ2-1, with a tentative D call TRBD2 (7 bases). CDR3 length equals 15 residues. V lost 2 bases, J lost 7 bases, and 15 bases lay in between. Germline V gene lookup returns CDR1 MNHNS and CDR2 SASEGT. In DNA, the CDR3 is TGTGCCAGCAGTGAATGGGAGGGAGGGGGTAATGAGCAGTTCTTC. Its protein product is CASSEWEGGGNEQFF.

V usage is TRBV10-1 and J usage is TRBJ1-1, with 7 bases matching TRBD1. With V trimmed by 6 bases and J by 1 base, 5 bases remained unmatched. The CDR3 extends over 14 amino acids. CDR1 is WNHNN, CDR2 SYGVQD, per germline (reference sequence). CDR3 sequence: CASSSGTANTEAFF. Here the CDR3 DNA reads TGCGCCAGCAGCTCCGGGACAGCGAACACTGAAGCTTTCTTT.

The sample holds one count of this clone. V gene TRBV28 combines with J gene TRBJ2-7; no definite D call. Trimming shortened V by 4 bases and J by 4 bases, and 23 bases separated the two germline ends. Germline V gives CDR1 MDHEN, CDR2 SYDVKM. The CDR3 has 17 amino acids. The CDR3 DNA follows: TGTGCCAGCAGTTGGGGATGGGGAAATCCAGCTCCTTACGAGCAGTACTTC. The encoded protein is CASSWGWGNPAPYEQYF.

The chain recombines TRBV6-5 with TRBJ2-7; a possible D gene is TRBD1 (6 bases). Germline V lookup: CDR1 MNHEY, CDR2 SVGAGI. Trimming left V 5 bases short and J 6 bases short, with 14 bases between. The CDR3 length is 13 residues. Here the CDR3 reads CASSDTGLREQYF. In DNA, the CDR3 is TGTGCCAGCAGTGATACAGGGTTACGCGAGCAGTACTTC.

The DNA of the CDR3 is TGTGCCAGCAGCTTGGGGTTGGGCGGGAGTAGCTCCTACGAGCAGTACTTC. Protein product: CASSLGLGGSSSYEQYF. This sequence joins TRBV5-4 and TRBJ2-7; 7 bases map to TRBD2. This CDR3 is 17 amino acids long. Germline-derived CDR1 and CDR2 are SGHNT and YYREEE (reference sequence). V lost 0 bases and J lost 0; bases outside the gene matches: 9.

The chain is built from TRBV11-1 and TRBJ1-2; TRBD1 aligns across 7 bases. CDR1 is SGHAT and CDR2 is FQDESV in the germline V gene (reference sequence). Losses at the gene ends were 5 bases for V and 4 bases for J; bases not matched to a gene: 7. The CDR3 is made up of 14 amino acids. The CDR3 reads CASSPGGTSYGYTF. CDR3 nucleotide sequence: TGTGCCAGCAGCCCAGGGGGTACAAGCTATGGCTACACCTTC.

The chain links TRBV25-1 to TRBJ1-2, with a weak D call TRBD1 (5 bases). V was shortened by 6 bases and J by 2 bases, with 13 bases between the two germline ends. CDR3 length: 14 residues. Germline loops: CDR1 MGHDK, CDR2 SYGVNS. This CDR3 is CASRAQGKNYGYTF. The CDR3 DNA sequence: TGTGCCAGCAGGGCGCAGGGAAAAAACTATGGCTACACCTTC.

This clone was detected only a few times. The CDR3 reads CSATDVQTQYF. Here the CDR3 DNA reads TGCAGTGCTACGGATGTACAGACCCAGTACTTC. This chain joins TRBV20-1 and TRBJ2-5; D is ambiguous. CDR1 is DFQATT and CDR2 is SNEGSKA in the germline V gene (reference sequence). V was cut by 4 bases and J by 6 bases, with 9 bases left in between. CDR3 length equals 11 residues.

The gene calls are TRBV9 and TRBJ2-7; D not resolved. Germline V lookup: CDR1 SGDLS, CDR2 YYNGEE. The ends were cut back, 0 bases at V and 4 bases at J, with 5 bases in the middle. CDR3 length: 12 residues. The chain's CDR3 is CASSVVAYEQYF. CDR3 bases: TGTGCCAGCAGCGTAGTAGCTTACGAGCAGTACTTC.

The chain joins TRBV7-6 to TRBJ1-5; 7 bases fit TRBD1. Germline-derived CDR1 and CDR2 are SGHVS and FNYEAQ. The CDR3 is 17 amino acids. V was clipped by 5 bases and J by 5 bases; unmatched bases: 15. The CDR3 DNA is TGTGCCAGCAGCCATTCTGCGGGGCTCAGGGGGGATCAGCCCCAGCATTTT. This codes for CASSHSAGLRGDQPQHF.